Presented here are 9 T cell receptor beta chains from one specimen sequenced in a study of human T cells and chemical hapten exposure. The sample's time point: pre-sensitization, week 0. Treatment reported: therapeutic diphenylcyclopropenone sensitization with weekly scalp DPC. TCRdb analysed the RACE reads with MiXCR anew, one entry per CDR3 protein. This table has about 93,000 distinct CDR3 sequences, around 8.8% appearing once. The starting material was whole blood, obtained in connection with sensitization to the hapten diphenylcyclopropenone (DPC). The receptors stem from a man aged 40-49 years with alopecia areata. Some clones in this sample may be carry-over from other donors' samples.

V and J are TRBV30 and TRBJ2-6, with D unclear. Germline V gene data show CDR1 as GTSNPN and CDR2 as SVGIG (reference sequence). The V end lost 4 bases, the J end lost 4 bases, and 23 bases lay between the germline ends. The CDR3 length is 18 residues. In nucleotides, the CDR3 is TGTGCCTGGATTCCATATCAGAGTCCCCGTGTCGGGGCCAACGTCCTGACTTTC. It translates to CAWIPYQSPRVGANVLTF. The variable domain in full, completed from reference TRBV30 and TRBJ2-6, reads SQTIHQWPATLVQPVGSPLSLECTVEGTSNPNLYWYRQAAGRGLQLLFYSVGIGQISSEVPQNLSASRPQDRQFILSSKKLLLSDSGFYLCAWIPYQSPRVGANVLTFGAGSRLTVL.

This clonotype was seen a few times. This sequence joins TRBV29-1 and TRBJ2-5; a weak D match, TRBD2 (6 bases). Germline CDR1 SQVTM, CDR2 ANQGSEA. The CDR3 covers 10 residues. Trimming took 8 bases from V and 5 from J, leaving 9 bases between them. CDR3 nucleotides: TGCAGCTTTGGGGGGGAGACCCAGTACTTC. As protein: CSFGGETQYF.

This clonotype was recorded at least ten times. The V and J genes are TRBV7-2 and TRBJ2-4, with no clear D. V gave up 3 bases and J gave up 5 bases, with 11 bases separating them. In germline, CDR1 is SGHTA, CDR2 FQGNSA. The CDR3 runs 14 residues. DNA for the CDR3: TGTGCCAGCAGCTTTGGTCAGGCCCAAAACATTCAGTACTTC. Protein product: CASSFGQAQNIQYF.

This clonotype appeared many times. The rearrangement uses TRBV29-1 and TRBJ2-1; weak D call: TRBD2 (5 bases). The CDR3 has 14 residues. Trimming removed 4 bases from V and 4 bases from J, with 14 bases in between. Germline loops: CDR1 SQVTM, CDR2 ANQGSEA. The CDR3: CSVVPQRSYNEQFF. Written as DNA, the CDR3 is TGCAGCGTTGTCCCACAGCGGTCTTACAATGAGCAGTTCTTC.

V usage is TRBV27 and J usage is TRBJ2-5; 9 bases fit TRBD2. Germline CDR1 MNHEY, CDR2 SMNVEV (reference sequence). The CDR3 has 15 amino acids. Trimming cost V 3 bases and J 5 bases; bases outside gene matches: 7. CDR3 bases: TGTGCCAGCAGTTTTTATGGCGGGAGGGCCGAGACCCAGTACTTC. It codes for CASSFYGGRAETQYF.

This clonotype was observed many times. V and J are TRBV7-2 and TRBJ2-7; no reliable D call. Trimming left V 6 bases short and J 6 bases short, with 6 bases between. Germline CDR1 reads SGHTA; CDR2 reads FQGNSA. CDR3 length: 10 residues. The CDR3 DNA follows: TGTGCCAGCAGTGAACCCGAGCAGTACGTC. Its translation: CASSEPEQYV.

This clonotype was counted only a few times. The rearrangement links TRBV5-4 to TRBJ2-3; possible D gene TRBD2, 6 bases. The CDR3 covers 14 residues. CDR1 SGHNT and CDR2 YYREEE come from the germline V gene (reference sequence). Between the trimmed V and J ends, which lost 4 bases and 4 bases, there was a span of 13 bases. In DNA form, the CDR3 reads TGTGCCAGCAGCGGTGGAGGGAATGCAGATACGCAGTATTTT. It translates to CASSGGGNADTQYF.

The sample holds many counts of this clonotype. CDR3 residues: CSVEDRRLAGGPSNEQFF. DNA for the CDR3: TGCAGCGTTGAAGATCGTAGGCTAGCGGGAGGGCCAAGCAATGAGCAGTTCTTC. This chain joins TRBV29-1 and TRBJ2-1, with 12 bases matching TRBD2. V dropped 0 bases and J dropped 6; count of bases not matched to a gene: 12. Germline values: CDR1 SQVTM, CDR2 ANQGSEA. The CDR3 is 18 residues long.

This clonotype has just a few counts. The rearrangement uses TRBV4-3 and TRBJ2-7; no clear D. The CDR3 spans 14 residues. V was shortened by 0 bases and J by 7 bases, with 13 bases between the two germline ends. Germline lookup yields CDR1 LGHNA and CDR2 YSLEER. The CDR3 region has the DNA TGCGCCAGCAGCCAAGATCTTCTGGTCGGGGAGCAGTACGTC. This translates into CASSQDLLVGEQYV.